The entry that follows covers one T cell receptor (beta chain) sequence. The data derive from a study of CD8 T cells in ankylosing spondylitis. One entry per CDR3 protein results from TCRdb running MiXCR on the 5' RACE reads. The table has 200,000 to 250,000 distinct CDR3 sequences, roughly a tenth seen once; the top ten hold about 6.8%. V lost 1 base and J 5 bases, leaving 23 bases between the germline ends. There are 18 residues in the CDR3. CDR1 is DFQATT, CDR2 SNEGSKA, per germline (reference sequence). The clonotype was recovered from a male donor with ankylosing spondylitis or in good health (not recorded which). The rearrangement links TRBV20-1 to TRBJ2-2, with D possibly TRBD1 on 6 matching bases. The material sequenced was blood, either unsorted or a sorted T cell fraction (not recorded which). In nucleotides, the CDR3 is TGCAGTGCTAGAGGCCCCCACCAGGCAGGGGTATGGACCGGGGAGCTGTTTTTT. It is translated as CSARGPHQAGVWTGELFF.